This T cell receptor (beta chain) is from a study of cytotoxic CD8 clonotypes in ibrutinib-treated CLL. The study, taken as a whole, reports: Relative to age-matched healthy donors, clonality at baseline was higher, and it tracked circulating CD8+ T-cell counts.

This table comes from immunoSEQ multiplex PCR, and its TCRdb copy is limited to in-frame clones, with some not included. The repertoire includes approximately 26,000 clones, 75% to 85% of them detected once, and 7.5% to 9.5% sits in the top ten. Cryopreserved PBMCs supplied about 1.8 micrograms of genomic DNA for TCR beta libraries. As to this clone: Its antigen is as yet unknown.

The CDR3 is made up of 15 amino acids. Germline CDR1 reads SGDLS; CDR2 reads YYNGEE. Germline trimming cut 1 base from V and 4 bases from J; bases unmatched to any gene: 7. The specimen was PBMCs, collected after 24 months of ibrutinib treatment. The V and J genes are TRBV9 and TRBJ2-7; TRBD1 aligns across 8 bases. This receptor was obtained from a human donor with chronic lymphocytic leukemia. CDR3 region: CASSVRGTGLYEQYF. DNA of the CDR3: TGTGCCAGCAGCGTAAGAGGGACAGGACTTTACGAGCAGTACTTC.